The text below deals with one T cell receptor (beta chain). Patients of the Seattle cohort, enrolled during active infection, were followed longitudinally. Sequencing used immunoSEQ multiplex PCR; TCRdb keeps in-frame clones, though not all of them. This sample yields under 50,000 clones, of which more than 80% are seen a single time; more than 0.8% belongs to the top ten. The record originates from a study of blood T cell repertoires in COVID-19. Whole-study context: The samples span acute and convalescent COVID-19 from the United States, Italy and Spain.

This CDR3 has 15 residues. In germline, CDR1 is MNHEY, CDR2 SVGAGI. Between the trimmed V and J ends, which lost 7 bases and 3 bases, there was a span of 18 bases. The receptor comes from a man aged 55 to 70 with COVID-19, enrolled during active disease. J is TRBJ1-2 and V is TRBV6-5, with a tentative D call TRBD1 (6 bases). Sequencing was performed on peripheral blood. The CDR3 is CASKPGDLNDYGYTF. The CDR3 nucleotides read TGTGCCAGCAAACCAGGGGACCTTAATGACTATGGCTACACCTTC.